Listed below are T cell receptor beta chains from one sample, sequenced in a study of T cell responses to AZD1222 COVID-19 vaccine. Assay: immunoSEQ multiplex PCR; the TCRdb copy retains only in-frame clones and omits some. The data show approximately 120,000 clones, around 85% seen once. The sequences come from peripheral blood, collected 28 days after the second AZD1222 dose. All receptors come from an adult who received the AZD1222 COVID-19 vaccine. CDR3s include the opening cysteine and the closing phenylalanine or tryptophan. The order of the fields is V gene, clone size, J gene, D gene, CDR3 DNA, CDR3 protein. The D gene is left open where the match is weak. Size tells how often a clone was seen (once, few, many) or the class of an expanded clone, and some rows leave it out.

v_call: TRBV20-1
clone_size: NA
j_call: TRBJ2-1
d_call: TRBD2
cdr3_nt: TGCAGTGCTAGTCGTAGCGGGGGGGCGTATGAGCAGTTCTTC
cdr3_aa: CSASRSGGAYEQFF

v_call: TRBV30
clone_size: NA
j_call: TRBJ1-5
d_call: NA
cdr3_nt: TGTGCCTGGAGTGCCGGACGGTCTGAAGGGCCCCAGCATTTT
cdr3_aa: CAWSAGRSEGPQHF

v_call: TRBV7-9
clone_size: NA
j_call: TRBJ2-1
d_call: NA
cdr3_nt: TGTGCCAGCAGCCGCACCGAGGGGGGGCCGTACAATGAGCAGTTCTTC
cdr3_aa: CASSRTEGGPYNEQFF

v_call: TRBV9
clone_size: NA
j_call: TRBJ1-1
d_call: NA
cdr3_nt: TGTGCCAGCAGCCCCGGATGGGGGGCGGTGAACACTGAAGCTTTCTTT
cdr3_aa: CASSPGWGAVNTEAFF

v_call: TRBV5-1
clone_size: NA
j_call: TRBJ2-3
d_call: NA
cdr3_nt: TGCGCCAGCAGCTTTAATGAGGGAACAGATACGCAGTATTTT
cdr3_aa: CASSFNEGTDTQYF

v_call: TRBV27
clone_size: NA
j_call: TRBJ2-7
d_call: TRBD1
cdr3_nt: TGTGCCAGCAGTTTATTCGCAGGGGGCGGGCAGTACTTC
cdr3_aa: CASSLFAGGGQYF

v_call: TRBV4-1
clone_size: few
j_call: TRBJ1-1
d_call: TRBD1
cdr3_nt: TGCGCCAGCAGCCAAGAACAGGGGGCCAGAACTGAAGCTTTCTTT
cdr3_aa: CASSQEQGARTEAFF

v_call: TRBV5-1
clone_size: NA
j_call: TRBJ1-6
d_call: TRBD1
cdr3_nt: TGCGCCAGCAGCGGACAGGGGGGCAATTCACCCCTCCACTTT
cdr3_aa: CASSGQGGNSPLHF

v_call: TRBV6-7
clone_size: NA
j_call: TRBJ1-5
d_call: TRBD1
cdr3_nt: TGTGCCAGCAGTTACTCGATGGCAGGGGGCTATAGCAATCAGCCCCAGCATTTT
cdr3_aa: CASSYSMAGGYSNQPQHF

v_call: TRBV7-3
clone_size: NA
j_call: TRBJ2-2
d_call: TRBD1
cdr3_nt: TGTGCCAGCAGCTCCTCGACAGGGCTTGGCACCGGGGAGCTGTTTTTT
cdr3_aa: CASSSSTGLGTGELFF

v_call: TRBV5-6
clone_size: NA
j_call: TRBJ1-5
d_call: NA
cdr3_nt: TGTGCCAGCAGCTTGTTGCAGGGCAATCAGCCCCAGCATTTT
cdr3_aa: CASSLLQGNQPQHF

v_call: TRBV7-3
clone_size: NA
j_call: TRBJ2-7
d_call: NA
cdr3_nt: TGTGCCAGCAGCCAAGGGGACCAGGGCTACGAGCAGTACTTC
cdr3_aa: CASSQGDQGYEQYF

v_call: TRBV5-6
clone_size: NA
j_call: TRBJ2-3
d_call: NA
cdr3_nt: TGTGCCAGCAGCTTGGGTGGGGGCACAGATACGCAGTATTTT
cdr3_aa: CASSLGGGTDTQYF

v_call: TRBV3-1/TRBV3-2
clone_size: NA
j_call: TRBJ1-2
d_call: NA
cdr3_nt: TGTGCCAGCAGCCAATACGCAGGGCGGGGAGGCTACACCTTC
cdr3_aa: CASSQYAGRGGYTF

v_call: TRBV18
clone_size: NA
j_call: TRBJ2-7
d_call: NA
cdr3_nt: TGTGCCAGCTCACAATCCTGGGGCGAAGGGAGCTCCTACGAGCAGTACTTC
cdr3_aa: CASSQSWGEGSSYEQYF

v_call: TRBV3-1/TRBV3-2
clone_size: NA
j_call: TRBJ2-5
d_call: NA
cdr3_nt: TGTGCCAGCAGCCCCCGGGTAGTCGTGGAGACCCAGTACTTC
cdr3_aa: CASSPRVVVETQYF

v_call: TRBV2
clone_size: NA
j_call: TRBJ1-2
d_call: NA
cdr3_nt: TGTGCCAGCAGTCCACAGGGAGACTATGGCTACACCTTC
cdr3_aa: CASSPQGDYGYTF

v_call: TRBV7-8
clone_size: NA
j_call: TRBJ1-1
d_call: NA
cdr3_nt: TGTGCCAGCAGCTTAGTATTTGGTCAGGGCGGCGGCACTGAAGCTTTCTTT
cdr3_aa: CASSLVFGQGGGTEAFF

v_call: TRBV28
clone_size: few
j_call: TRBJ2-4
d_call: NA
cdr3_nt: TGTGCCAGCAGTTTTCTTTTGGATACTGAAGCCAAAAACATTCAGTACTTC
cdr3_aa: CASSFLLDTEAKNIQYF

v_call: TRBV30
clone_size: NA
j_call: TRBJ1-5
d_call: NA
cdr3_nt: TGTGCCTGGAGTGTACAGCAGGTCTCCGGCAATCAGCCCCAGCATTTT
cdr3_aa: CAWSVQQVSGNQPQHF

v_call: TRBV18
clone_size: NA
j_call: TRBJ1-5
d_call: NA
cdr3_nt: TGTGCCAGCTCACCTGACAATCAGCCCCAGCATTTT
cdr3_aa: CASSPDNQPQHF

v_call: TRBV6-2/TRBV6-3
clone_size: once
j_call: TRBJ1-4
d_call: TRBD1
cdr3_nt: TGTGCCAGCAGTTACGGGGGACAGGGGCGAGGTGAAAAACTGTTTTTT
cdr3_aa: CASSYGGQGRGEKLFF

v_call: TRBV5-6
clone_size: once
j_call: TRBJ1-6
d_call: NA
cdr3_nt: TGTGCCAGCAGCTTCAATGCCATAAATTCACCCCTCCACTTT
cdr3_aa: CASSFNAINSPLHF

v_call: TRBV5-6
clone_size: NA
j_call: TRBJ2-4
d_call: NA
cdr3_nt: TGTGCCAGCAGCTTGGCCGGCAGGGCAGCCAAAAACATTCAGTACTTC
cdr3_aa: CASSLAGRAAKNIQYF

v_call: TRBV5-4
clone_size: NA
j_call: TRBJ2-5
d_call: NA
cdr3_nt: TGTGCCACCAAAGTTCAAGAGACCCAGTACTTC
cdr3_aa: CATKVQETQYF

v_call: TRBV2
clone_size: NA
j_call: TRBJ1-1
d_call: NA
cdr3_nt: TGTGCCAGCAGTGAAAGGGCGTTAAACACTGAAGCTTTCTTT
cdr3_aa: CASSERALNTEAFF